The next 5 T cell receptor beta chains were all read from a single sample in a study of T cell responses to AZD1222 COVID-19 vaccine. The protocol was immunoSEQ multiplex PCR, while the TCRdb copy is restricted to in-frame clones and leaves out a portion. Among roughly 150,000 clones, roughly 92% were seen once, and the ten largest hold around 1.2%. Sequenced here: peripheral blood, sampled 28 days after the second AZD1222 dose. These receptors were taken from an adult who received the AZD1222 COVID-19 vaccine.

Only one count was recorded for this clone. This chain uses TRBV7-2 with TRBJ2-1, with a possible D match to TRBD2 (6 bases). With 7 bases removed from V and 3 bases from J, the gap between germline ends came to 16 bases. This CDR3 is 15 amino acids long. Germline assignment: CDR1 SGHTA and CDR2 FQGNSA. The CDR3 loop is CASTATGVNYNEQFF. The CDR3 coding sequence is TGTGCCAGCACCGCGACGGGGGTTAACTACAATGAGCAGTTCTTC. Full variable domain (missing parts from reference TRBV7-2 and TRBJ2-1): GAGVSQSPSNKVTEKGKDVELRCDPISGHTALYWYRQSLGQGLEFLIYFQGNSAPDKSGLPSDRFSAERTGGSVSTLTIQRTQQEDSAVYLCASTATGVNYNEQFFGPGTRLTVL.

The V call is TRBV27, the J call TRBJ2-1; the D gene is possibly TRBD2 (7 bases). V was trimmed by 2 bases and J by 7 bases, leaving 15 bases between them. This CDR3 is built from 15 residues. Germline V gene lookup returns CDR1 MNHEY and CDR2 SMNVEV (reference sequence). The DNA of the CDR3 is TGTGCCAGCAGTTTAGAGTGGGGGGGCCTGAATGAGCAGTTCTTC. Its translation is CASSLEWGGLNEQFF.

The chain recombines TRBV7-2 with TRBJ2-7; 10 bases line up with TRBD2. Germline V lookup: CDR1 SGHTA, CDR2 FQGNSA. The CDR3 runs 16 residues. Unmatched junction bases numbered 9, after V lost 1 base and J lost 6 bases. DNA for the CDR3: TGTGCCAGCAGCTTAGAAACAGCGGGAGGGCTGGCCGAGCAGTACTTC. This sequence encodes CASSLETAGGLAEQYF.

The V and J genes are TRBV18 and TRBJ1-5, with D possibly matching TRBD1 (5 bases). V lost 4 bases and J lost 0, with 10 bases in between. The germline V gene has CDR1 KGHSH and CDR2 LQKENI. The CDR3 runs to 15 residues. The CDR3 here is CASSLSRDSNQPQHF. In DNA form, the CDR3 reads TGTGCCAGCTCACTGAGCAGGGATAGCAATCAGCCCCAGCATTTT.

The CDR3 here is CASSPQGGWNIQYF. CDR3 sequence (DNA): TGTGCCAGCAGTCCTCAGGGGGGTTGGAACATTCAGTACTTC. This chain links TRBV6-6 with TRBJ2-4; possibly TRBD1 for D (7 bases). Trimming removed 5 bases from V and 7 bases from J, with 15 bases in between. The CDR3 loop spans 14 amino acids. The germline V gene has CDR1 MNHNY and CDR2 SVGAGI (reference sequence).